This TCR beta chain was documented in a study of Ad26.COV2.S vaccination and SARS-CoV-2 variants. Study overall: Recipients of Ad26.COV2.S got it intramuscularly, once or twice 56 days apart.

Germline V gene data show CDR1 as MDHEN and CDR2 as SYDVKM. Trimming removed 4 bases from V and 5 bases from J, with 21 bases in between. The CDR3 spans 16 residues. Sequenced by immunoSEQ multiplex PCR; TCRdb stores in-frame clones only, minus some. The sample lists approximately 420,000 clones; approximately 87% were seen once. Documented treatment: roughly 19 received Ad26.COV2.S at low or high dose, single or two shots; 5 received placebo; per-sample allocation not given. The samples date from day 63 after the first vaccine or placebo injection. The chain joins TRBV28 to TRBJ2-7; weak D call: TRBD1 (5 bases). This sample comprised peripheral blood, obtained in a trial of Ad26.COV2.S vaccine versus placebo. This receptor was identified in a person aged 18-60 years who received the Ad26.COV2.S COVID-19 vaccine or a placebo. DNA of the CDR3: TGTGCCAGCAGTTCCACCAGCGTGGGGCCTCGGGACGAGCAGTACTTC. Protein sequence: CASSSTSVGPRDEQYF.